This TCR beta chain was recovered during a study of T cells in Graves' hyperthyroidism and ophthalmopathy. The length of the CDR3 is 14 residues. CDR1 is LNHDA and CDR2 is SQIVND in the germline V gene (reference sequence). V shed 5 bases and J 6 bases; nucleotides not matched to a gene: 5. This clonotype was picked up many times. Researchers took RNA transcripts and amplified the TCR beta CDR3 regions from them. HTBI primers were used for first-round RT-PCR of the TCR CDR3. TCRdb used MiXCR to reprocess the multiplex PCR reads, holding one entry per CDR3 protein. The sample lists hundreds of thousands of distinct CDR3 sequences, 35% seen once, with roughly 31% in the top ten.

This receptor was identified in a woman aged 40 to 55 with Graves' hyperthyroidism. Sequencing was carried out using blood. V is TRBV19 and J is TRBJ1-5; the match to TRBD1 covers 9 bases. This chain's CDR3 is CASSSTGGGQPQHF. The CDR3, as DNA: TGTGCCAGTAGTTCGACAGGGGGAGGTCAGCCCCAGCATTTT.